These T cell receptor beta chains were read from a single sample in a study of technical replicates of blood from a few donors. Repertoires were generated with immunoSEQ multiplex PCR, while TCRdb's copy carries only in-frame clones and drops some. The table has tens of thousands of clones, roughly 96% seen once; the top ten hold roughly 0.3%. The specimen was T cells isolated from PBMCs. All receptors come from a human donor in good health. Both conserved end residues are part of each CDR3. A D gene is named only where the DNA matches it firmly. Size tells how often a clone was seen (once, few, many) or the class of an expanded clone, and some rows leave it out.

j_call: TRBJ2-1
d_call: TRBD2
v_call: TRBV11-2
clone_size: .
cdr3_nt: TGTGCCAGCAGCCCGGGACTAGCGGATTTCAATGAGCAGTTCTTC
cdr3_aa: CASSPGLADFNEQFF

j_call: TRBJ2-1
d_call: TRBD2
v_call: TRBV7-3
clone_size: .
cdr3_nt: TGTGCCAGCAGCTCTCCTACCGGCATTCTAGCGGGCAATGAGCAGTTCTTC
cdr3_aa: CASSSPTGILAGNEQFF

j_call: TRBJ2-3
d_call: .
v_call: TRBV19
clone_size: .
cdr3_nt: TGTGCCAGTAGTATCATGGCAGGGCCCGATACGCAGTATTTT
cdr3_aa: CASSIMAGPDTQYF

j_call: TRBJ2-7
d_call: .
v_call: TRBV2
clone_size: .
cdr3_nt: TGTGCCAGCAGTGTGACAGCCTCCTACGAGCAGTACTTC
cdr3_aa: CASSVTASYEQYF

j_call: TRBJ2-3
d_call: .
v_call: TRBV10-3
clone_size: .
cdr3_nt: TGTGCCATCAGTGAAGGGTTAGCGGCCACAGATACGCAGTATTTT
cdr3_aa: CAISEGLAATDTQYF

j_call: TRBJ2-6
d_call: TRBD1
v_call: TRBV10-3
clone_size: .
cdr3_nt: TGTGCCATCAGTTTAGGGACAGGGGGCGCTGGGGCCAACGTCCTGACTTTC
cdr3_aa: CAISLGTGGAGANVLTF

j_call: TRBJ2-2
d_call: .
v_call: TRBV11-3
clone_size: .
cdr3_nt: TGTGCCAGCAGTTCCAGTACGAACACCGGGGAGCTGTTTTTT
cdr3_aa: CASSSSTNTGELFF

j_call: TRBJ2-7
d_call: .
v_call: TRBV27
clone_size: .
cdr3_nt: TGTGCCAGCAGTTCCCCCTCCTCGGGAAGGACCTACGAGCAGTACTTC
cdr3_aa: CASSSPSSGRTYEQYF

j_call: TRBJ2-3
d_call: TRBD1
v_call: TRBV5-1
clone_size: .
cdr3_nt: TGCGCCAGCAGCTTACAGGGGGAGGCGCAGTATTTT
cdr3_aa: CASSLQGEAQYF

j_call: TRBJ2-1
d_call: TRBD2
v_call: TRBV5-1
clone_size: once
cdr3_nt: TGCGCCAGCAACTGGCGGCTAGCGGGAAATGAAGGCAATGAGCAGTTCTTC
cdr3_aa: CASNWRLAGNEGNEQFF

j_call: TRBJ1-1
d_call: .
v_call: TRBV7-2
clone_size: .
cdr3_nt: TGTGCCAGCAGCTTAGTGGGGCAGATGGCTTTCTTT
cdr3_aa: CASSLVGQMAFF

j_call: TRBJ1-2
d_call: .
v_call: TRBV28
clone_size: .
cdr3_nt: TGTGCCAGCAGCCGGGGAGACTATGGCTACACCTTC
cdr3_aa: CASSRGDYGYTF

j_call: TRBJ1-1
d_call: .
v_call: TRBV6-1
clone_size: .
cdr3_nt: TGTGCCAGCAGCTACACTGAAGCTTTCTTT
cdr3_aa: CASSYTEAFF

j_call: TRBJ2-5
d_call: .
v_call: TRBV28
clone_size: .
cdr3_nt: TGTGCCAGCAGTTACGATGAGCTCCAAGAGACCCAGTACTTC
cdr3_aa: CASSYDELQETQYF

j_call: TRBJ1-1
d_call: .
v_call: TRBV11-3
clone_size: .
cdr3_nt: TGTGCCAGCAGCCCGGGAGGGGGTCGGACCACTGAAGCTTTCTTT
cdr3_aa: CASSPGGGRTTEAFF

j_call: TRBJ2-1
d_call: .
v_call: TRBV5-1
clone_size: .
cdr3_nt: TGCGCCAGCAGCTTAAATCCATCCTACAATGAGCAGTTCTTC
cdr3_aa: CASSLNPSYNEQFF

j_call: TRBJ2-7
d_call: .
v_call: TRBV5-4
clone_size: .
cdr3_nt: TGTGCCAGCAGCTTGAATATAGCCGTGCAGTACTTC
cdr3_aa: CASSLNIAVQYF

j_call: TRBJ2-1
d_call: .
v_call: TRBV19
clone_size: .
cdr3_nt: TGTGCCAGTAGTATCGGAGGTCGGTCCTACAATGAGCAGTTCTTC
cdr3_aa: CASSIGGRSYNEQFF

j_call: TRBJ2-7
d_call: TRBD1
v_call: TRBV5-5
clone_size: few
cdr3_nt: TGTGCCAGCAGCCGGGACAGCTTATCCTACGAGCAGTACTTC
cdr3_aa: CASSRDSLSYEQYF

j_call: TRBJ1-5
d_call: TRBD1
v_call: TRBV27
clone_size: .
cdr3_nt: TGTGCCAGCAGTTCGCAGGGGGCTGCCATCAATCAGCCCCAGCATTTT
cdr3_aa: CASSSQGAAINQPQHF

j_call: TRBJ2-2
d_call: TRBD2
v_call: TRBV2
clone_size: .
cdr3_nt: TGTGCCAGCAGTCCCCAGCTAGCGGAGAACACCGGGGAGCTGTTTTTT
cdr3_aa: CASSPQLAENTGELFF

j_call: TRBJ1-2
d_call: TRBD1
v_call: TRBV6-1
clone_size: .
cdr3_nt: TGTGCCAGCAGTGAGAGATGGGACAGCCCCTATGGCTACACCTTC
cdr3_aa: CASSERWDSPYGYTF

j_call: TRBJ2-1
d_call: TRBD2
v_call: TRBV4-1
clone_size: .
cdr3_nt: TGCGCCAGCAGCCAAGATCTACAAGCGGGACAGTTCTTC
cdr3_aa: CASSQDLQAGQFF

j_call: TRBJ2-2
d_call: .
v_call: TRBV7-3
clone_size: .
cdr3_nt: TGTGCCAGCAGCTTAAAGGTAGCGAGGAACACCGGGGAGCTGTTTTTT
cdr3_aa: CASSLKVARNTGELFF

j_call: TRBJ2-5
d_call: .
v_call: TRBV15
clone_size: .
cdr3_nt: TGTGCCACCAGCAGCTCGCGGGGAAGGGAGACCCAGTACTTC
cdr3_aa: CATSSSRGRETQYF

j_call: TRBJ1-3
d_call: .
v_call: TRBV4-3
clone_size: once
cdr3_nt: TGCGCCAGCAGCCAAGATGGACTTGGTACTCTTGCTGGAAACACCATATATTTT
cdr3_aa: CASSQDGLGTLAGNTIYF

j_call: TRBJ2-1
d_call: TRBD2
v_call: TRBV4-3
clone_size: .
cdr3_nt: TGCGCCAGCAGCCAAGTAGGCCTAGCGGAACAGTTCTTC
cdr3_aa: CASSQVGLAEQFF

j_call: TRBJ2-1
d_call: TRBD2
v_call: TRBV5-1
clone_size: .
cdr3_nt: TGCGCCAGCAGCTTGCCCCTGGGTAGCGGGAGGGCCAATGTCTACAATGAGCAGTTCTTC
cdr3_aa: CASSLPLGSGRANVYNEQFF

j_call: TRBJ2-3
d_call: TRBD1
v_call: TRBV7-3
clone_size: .
cdr3_nt: TGTGCCAGCAGCTTAGTAGGACAGGGTACAGATACGCAGTATTTT
cdr3_aa: CASSLVGQGTDTQYF

j_call: TRBJ2-7
d_call: TRBD1
v_call: TRBV27
clone_size: .
cdr3_nt: TGTGCCAGCAGAGAATACCGGGACAGGGTTGCCGAGCAGTACTTC
cdr3_aa: CASREYRDRVAEQYF

j_call: TRBJ2-1
d_call: TRBD2
v_call: TRBV13
clone_size: .
cdr3_nt: TGTGCCAGCTCACTAGCGGGAAACAATGAGCAGTTCTTC
cdr3_aa: CASSLAGNNEQFF

j_call: TRBJ1-5
d_call: .
v_call: TRBV27
clone_size: .
cdr3_nt: TGTGCCAGCAGTTTATCAGGGGGTCAACAGCCCCAGCATTTT
cdr3_aa: CASSLSGGQQPQHF

j_call: TRBJ2-1
d_call: TRBD2
v_call: TRBV5-1
clone_size: .
cdr3_nt: TGCGCCAGCAGCCAAGCGGGATCCTCCTACAATGAGCAGTTCTTC
cdr3_aa: CASSQAGSSYNEQFF

j_call: TRBJ2-1
d_call: TRBD2
v_call: TRBV7-8
clone_size: .
cdr3_nt: TGTGCCAGCAGCTTGACTAGCGGGAGGGCGGGATCCTACAATGAGCAGTTCTTC
cdr3_aa: CASSLTSGRAGSYNEQFF

j_call: TRBJ1-1
d_call: .
v_call: TRBV6-6
clone_size: .
cdr3_nt: TGTGCCAGCAGTTACACAGCCCGGGGCACTGAAGCTTTCTTT
cdr3_aa: CASSYTARGTEAFF

j_call: TRBJ2-7
d_call: .
v_call: TRBV6-1
clone_size: .
cdr3_nt: TGTGCCAGCAGTGCCGGGACTCTAGGGAGTTACGAGCAGTACTTC
cdr3_aa: CASSAGTLGSYEQYF

j_call: TRBJ2-4
d_call: TRBD2
v_call: TRBV19
clone_size: .
cdr3_nt: TGTGCCAGTAGTATCTCTCGGGAGGGGCGTCAAAACATTCAGTACTTC
cdr3_aa: CASSISREGRQNIQYF

j_call: TRBJ2-5
d_call: TRBD2
v_call: TRBV7-3
clone_size: .
cdr3_nt: TGTGCCAGCAGCCCGGGACTAGCGGGAGTGGAGACCCAGTACTTC
cdr3_aa: CASSPGLAGVETQYF

j_call: TRBJ2-3
d_call: TRBD1
v_call: TRBV25-1
clone_size: .
cdr3_nt: TGTGCCAGCAGTGAGACGACAGGGTGGGCAGATACGCAGTATTTT
cdr3_aa: CASSETTGWADTQYF